This is a list of T cell receptor beta chains from one sample in a study of OX40 agonist ivuxolimab in advanced cancers. TCRdb's copy holds only in-frame clones and misses some; the assay was immunoSEQ multiplex PCR. The table lists roughly 75,000 clones, about 88% of them singletons. Sequenced here: CD4+ or CD8+ T cells sorted from blood, sampled in a trial of the OX40 agonist ivuxolimab. The receptors stem from an adult with an advanced solid tumor such as melanoma, head and neck, liver or kidney cancer. The CDR3 runs from the conserved cysteine through the conserved F or W. A D gene is named only where the DNA matches it firmly. Clone size is shown for a subset of rows, as once, few, many or a class of expanded clone.

>TRBJ2-1|once|TRBV10-3|TRBD2
CAISGLAGGTYNEQFF
TGTGCCATCAGTGGGTTAGCGGGAGGTACGTACAATGAGCAGTTCTTC
>TRBJ2-3|NA|TRBV4-1|TRBD2
CASSQGGRAGTDTQYF
TGCGCCAGCAGCCAAGGCGGGAGGGCCGGTACAGATACGCAGTATTTT
>TRBJ1-2|few|TRBV7-2|TRBD1
CASSSTGQGAYGYTF
TGTGCCAGCAGCTCAACGGGACAGGGGGCGTATGGCTACACCTTC
>TRBJ2-3|NA|TRBV10-3|NA
CAISEIGGTQYF
TGTGCCATCAGTGAGATAGGAGGCACGCAGTATTTT
>TRBJ2-1|NA|TRBV7-3|NA
CASSTTSYNEQFF
TGTGCCAGCAGCACGACTTCCTACAATGAGCAGTTCTTC
>TRBJ2-6|NA|TRBV7-3|NA
CASSSAGNSGANVLTF
TGTGCCAGCAGTTCGGCGGGTAACTCTGGGGCCAACGTCCTGACTTTC
>TRBJ1-2|NA|TRBV30|NA
CAWNREGINYGYTF
TGTGCCTGGAACCGAGAGGGAATTAACTATGGCTACACCTTC
>TRBJ2-3|NA|TRBV14|TRBD2
CASSFAGADTQYF
TGTGCCAGCAGCTTCGCGGGAGCGGATACGCAGTATTTT
>TRBJ2-6|NA|TRBV5-4|TRBD1
CASSSGQGAPPSGANVLTF
TGTGCCAGCAGCAGCGGACAGGGGGCCCCCCCCTCTGGGGCCAACGTCCTGACTTTC
>TRBJ2-2|once|TRBV9|TRBD1
CASSPRTGINTGELFF
TGTGCCAGCAGCCCCAGGACAGGGATCAACACCGGGGAGCTGTTTTTT
>TRBJ2-1|NA|TRBV7-2|NA
CASSLVRNEQFF
TGTGCCAGCAGCTTAGTACGCAATGAGCAGTTCTTC
>TRBJ2-3|NA|TRBV27|NA
CASSFQRLASTDTQYF
TGTGCCAGCAGTTTCCAGAGGCTAGCGAGCACAGATACGCAGTATTTT
>TRBJ1-2|NA|TRBV6-1|NA
CASRPTNYGYTF
TGTGCCAGCAGACCCACTAACTATGGCTACACCTTC
>TRBJ1-2|NA|TRBV28|TRBD1
CASSSGQGDYGYTF
TGTGCCAGCAGCAGTGGACAGGGGGACTATGGCTACACCTTC
>TRBJ2-7|NA|TRBV9|TRBD2
CASSITSGSSYEQYF
TGTGCCAGCAGCATTACTAGCGGGAGTTCCTACGAGCAGTACTTC
>TRBJ2-5|NA|TRBV29-1|TRBD1
CSVEGQGYQETQYF
TGCAGCGTTGAAGGACAGGGCTATCAAGAGACCCAGTACTTC
>TRBJ2-7|NA|TRBV5-1|TRBD2
CASSPSGSLATYEQYF
TGCGCCAGCAGCCCCAGCGGGAGTTTGGCAACCTACGAGCAGTACTTC
>TRBJ2-7|few|TRBV5-5|NA
CASRSGFGYEQYF
TGTGCCAGCAGGTCAGGGTTCGGCTACGAGCAGTACTTC
>TRBJ2-7|NA|TRBV28|NA
CASCRAHTPYEQYF
TGTGCCAGCTGCCGGGCGCATACACCCTACGAGCAGTACTTC
>TRBJ1-2|NA|TRBV5-1|NA
CASNPTGQGDYGYTF
TGCGCCAGCAATCCCACGGGGCAGGGAGACTATGGCTACACCTTC
>TRBJ1-2|NA|TRBV6-5|NA
CASSREDNYGYTF
TGTGCCAGCAGTAGAGAAGACAACTATGGCTACACCTTC
>TRBJ1-2|NA|TRBV5-5|NA
CASSLRTSDRYGYTF
TGTGCCAGCAGCTTGCGGACATCCGACCGCTATGGCTACACCTTC
>TRBJ2-3|once|TRBV5-1|TRBD1
CASSPGQGTDTQYF
TGCGCCAGCAGCCCGGGACAGGGCACAGATACGCAGTATTTT
>TRBJ2-1|NA|TRBV5-4|NA
CASSWDYNEQFF
TGTGCCAGCAGCTGGGATTACAATGAGCAGTTCTTC
>TRBJ1-4|NA|TRBV2|NA
CASSDPKGSNEKLFF
TGTGCCAGCAGTGACCCAAAGGGTTCTAATGAAAAACTGTTTTTT
>TRBJ1-1|NA|TRBV18|NA
CASSQASGGYTEAFF
TGTGCCAGCTCACAGGCTTCAGGAGGGTACACTGAAGCTTTCTTT
>TRBJ2-2|NA|TRBV19|NA
CASTIWGTGELFF
TGTGCCAGTACAATATGGGGCACCGGGGAGCTGTTTTTT
>TRBJ2-2|few|TRBV7-3|TRBD2
CASSLIGGRRTGELFF
TGTGCCAGCAGCTTAATAGGCGGGAGGAGGACCGGGGAGCTGTTTTTT
>TRBJ2-5|NA|TRBV5-1|TRBD2
CASSLQGLAGPYQETQYF
TGCGCCAGCAGCCTGCAGGGACTAGCGGGACCGTACCAAGAGACCCAGTACTTC
>TRBJ2-5|NA|TRBV12-2|NA
CASRRQTGDDQETQYF
TGTGCAAGTCGCCGGCAAACAGGGGACGATCAAGAGACCCAGTACTTC
>TRBJ2-1|NA|TRBV19|TRBD2
CASSQRLAGNNEQFF
TGTGCCAGTAGCCAAAGACTAGCGGGCAACAATGAGCAGTTCTTC
>TRBJ2-7|NA|TRBV7-9|TRBD2
CASQGSGRSEQYF
TGTGCCAGCCAGGGTAGCGGGAGGTCCGAGCAGTACTTC
>TRBJ2-3|NA|TRBV5-5|NA
CASSFGPSTDTQYF
TGTGCCAGCAGCTTCGGGCCTAGCACAGATACGCAGTATTTT
>TRBJ2-1|NA|TRBV7-9|TRBD2
CASSSGTSGSGEQFF
TGTGCCAGCAGTTCCGGGACTAGCGGGAGTGGTGAGCAGTTCTTC
>TRBJ2-3|NA|TRBV18|TRBD2
CASSLGLAGVDTQYF
TGTGCCAGCTCACTTGGACTAGCGGGAGTAGATACGCAGTATTTT
>TRBJ1-4|NA|TRBV10-3|NA
CAISESGGPGEKLFF
TGTGCCATCAGTGAGTCGGGGGGCCCGGGTGAAAAACTGTTTTTT
>TRBJ2-3|once|TRBV16|NA
CASSQSGSRDTQYF
TGTGCCAGCAGCCAATCAGGTAGCAGAGATACGCAGTATTTT
>TRBJ2-1|NA|TRBV15|NA
CATSRGGNSGDNEQFF
TGTGCCACCAGCAGGGGAGGTAATTCGGGGGACAATGAGCAGTTCTTC
>TRBJ2-3|NA|TRBV9|TRBD2
CASSVGTSRTDTQYF
TGTGCCAGCAGCGTAGGGACTAGCCGCACAGATACGCAGTATTTT
>TRBJ2-3|NA|TRBV9|NA
CASSGGSATDTQYF
TGTGCCAGCAGCGGGGGGTCGGCGACAGATACGCAGTATTTT
>TRBJ2-7|NA|TRBV2|NA
CASSPTGKQYF
TGTGCCAGCAGCCCAACAGGCAAACAGTACTTC
>TRBJ2-5|NA|TRBV28|TRBD2
CASSTRIGTSGTQETQYF
TGTGCCAGCAGCACTCGTATCGGGACTAGCGGGACCCAAGAGACCCAGTACTTC
>TRBJ1-1|NA|TRBV5-1|NA
CASSPLLASDTEAFF
TGCGCCAGCAGCCCCCTACTGGCCTCGGACACTGAAGCTTTCTTT
>TRBJ2-7|NA|TRBV7-2|NA
CASSSTNTYEQYF
TGTGCCAGCAGCTCCACGAACACCTACGAGCAGTACTTC
>TRBJ2-2|NA|TRBV7-9|NA
CASCEGAATGELFF
TGTGCCAGCTGCGAGGGTGCGGCCACCGGGGAGCTGTTTTTT
>TRBJ1-2|NA|TRBV28|NA
CASSPIAWDYGYTF
TGTGCCAGCAGTCCCATTGCGTGGGACTATGGCTACACCTTC
>TRBJ1-2|NA|TRBV28|NA
CASTGLSTNYGYTF
TGTGCCAGCACCGGCCTCAGTACTAACTATGGCTACACCTTC
>TRBJ2-7|NA|TRBV2|NA
CASSGHTYEQYF
TGTGCCAGCTCGGGACACACCTACGAGCAGTACTTC
>TRBJ2-2|NA|TRBV4-3|TRBD2
CASSQTSGQGGELFF
TGCGCCAGCAGCCAAACTAGCGGGCAAGGCGGGGAGCTGTTTTTT
>TRBJ2-1|NA|TRBV5-4|NA
CASSLSGSYNEQFF
TGTGCCAGCAGCTTAAGCGGCTCCTACAATGAGCAGTTCTTC
>TRBJ1-2|once|TRBV27|NA
CASSPRDLSTYGYTF
TGTGCCAGCAGTCCTCGGGACTTATCCACCTATGGCTACACCTTC
>TRBJ2-3|NA|TRBV7-9|TRBD1
CASGPGQGVDTQYF
TGTGCCAGCGGTCCGGGACAGGGGGTTGATACGCAGTATTTT
>TRBJ2-5|NA|TRBV7-9|TRBD2
CASSSGLAVQETQYF
TGTGCCAGCAGCTCGGGACTAGCAGTCCAAGAGACCCAGTACTTC
>TRBJ2-2|NA|TRBV6-6|NA
CASRRGSAGELFF
TGTGCCAGCCGAAGGGGGTCCGCCGGGGAGCTGTTTTTT
>TRBJ2-5|NA|TRBV5-5|TRBD2
CASIRAGGGETQYF
TGTGCCAGCATCCGAGCGGGAGGGGGAGAGACCCAGTACTTC